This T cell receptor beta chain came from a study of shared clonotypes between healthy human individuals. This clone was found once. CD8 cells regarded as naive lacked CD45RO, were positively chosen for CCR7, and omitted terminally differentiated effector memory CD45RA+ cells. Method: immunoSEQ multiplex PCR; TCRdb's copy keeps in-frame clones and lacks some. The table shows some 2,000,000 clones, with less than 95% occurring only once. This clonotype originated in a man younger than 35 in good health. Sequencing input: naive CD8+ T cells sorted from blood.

The CDR3 loop reads CASSPGTGYVLTEAFF. CDR3 coding DNA: TGTGCCAGCTCACCCGGGACAGGGTATGTTTTGACTGAAGCTTTCTTT. The V call is TRBV18, the J call TRBJ1-1, with 9 nucleotides matching TRBD1. Looked up from germline, CDR1 is KGHSH and CDR2 is LQKENI. This CDR3 comprises 16 residues. V shed 3 bases, J shed 5 bases, and the junction held 10 bases outside the gene matches. Full variable domain (remainder filled in from reference TRBV18 and TRBJ1-1): NAGVMQNPRHLVRRRGQEARLRCSPMKGHSHVYWYRQLPEEGLKFMVYLQKENIIDESGMPKERFSAEFPKEGPSILRIQQVVRGDSAAYFCASSPGTGYVLTEAFFGQGTRLTVV.